This T cell receptor (beta chain) emerged from a study of T cell responses to AZD1222 COVID-19 vaccine. This table comes from immunoSEQ multiplex PCR, and its TCRdb copy is limited to in-frame clones, with some not included. The data show roughly 120,000 clones, over 75% seen once. The length of the CDR3 is 13 residues. Germline-derived CDR1 and CDR2 are SGHDT and YYEEEE. Trimming removed 4 bases at V and 2 bases at J, with 4 bases between. The chain is built from TRBV5-6 and TRBJ1-6; no clear D. This clonotype was obtained from an adult in good health. This specimen consisted of peripheral blood, obtained on day 0 of AZD1222 vaccination. The chain's CDR3 is CASSPPYNSPLHF. The CDR3 region has the DNA TGTGCCAGCAGCCCCCCCTATAATTCACCCCTCCACTTT.